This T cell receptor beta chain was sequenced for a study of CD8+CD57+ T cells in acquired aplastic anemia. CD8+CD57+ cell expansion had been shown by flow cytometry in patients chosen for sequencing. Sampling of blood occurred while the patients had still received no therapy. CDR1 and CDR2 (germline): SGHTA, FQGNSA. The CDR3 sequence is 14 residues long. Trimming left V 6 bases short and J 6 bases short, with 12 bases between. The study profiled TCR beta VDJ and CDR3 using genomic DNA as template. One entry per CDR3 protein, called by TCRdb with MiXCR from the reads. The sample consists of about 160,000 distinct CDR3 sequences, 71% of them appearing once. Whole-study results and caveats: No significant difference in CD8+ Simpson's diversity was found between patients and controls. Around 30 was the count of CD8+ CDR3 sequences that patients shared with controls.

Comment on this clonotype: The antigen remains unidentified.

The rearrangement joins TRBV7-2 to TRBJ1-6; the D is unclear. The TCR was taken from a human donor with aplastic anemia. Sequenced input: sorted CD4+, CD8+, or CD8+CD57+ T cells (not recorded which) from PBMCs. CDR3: CASSYGDINSPLHF. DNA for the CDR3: TGTGCCAGCAGTTATGGAGACATTAATTCACCCCTCCACTTT.